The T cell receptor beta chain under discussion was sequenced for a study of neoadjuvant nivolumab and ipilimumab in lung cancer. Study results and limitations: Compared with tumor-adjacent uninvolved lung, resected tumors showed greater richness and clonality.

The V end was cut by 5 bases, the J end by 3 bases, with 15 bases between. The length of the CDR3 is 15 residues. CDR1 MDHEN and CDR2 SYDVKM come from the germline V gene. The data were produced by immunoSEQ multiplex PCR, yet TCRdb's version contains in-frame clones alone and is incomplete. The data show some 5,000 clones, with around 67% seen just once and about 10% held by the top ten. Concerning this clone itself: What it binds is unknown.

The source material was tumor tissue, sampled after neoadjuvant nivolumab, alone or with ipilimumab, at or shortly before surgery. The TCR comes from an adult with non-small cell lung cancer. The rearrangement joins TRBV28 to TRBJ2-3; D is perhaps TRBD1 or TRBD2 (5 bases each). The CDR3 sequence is CASSPPTGLTDTQYF. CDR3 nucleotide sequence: TGTGCCAGCAGTCCACCGACGGGGCTAACAGATACGCAGTATTTT.